A single sample gave rise to the 32 T cell receptor beta chains below, sequenced in a study of T-cell reconstitution after alpha-beta-depleted transplantation in children. Unique molecular identifiers tagged the TCRbeta library. Using its own MiXCR run on the PCR reads, TCRdb lists one record per CDR3 protein. Here the sample spans 400,000 to 550,000 distinct CDR3 sequences, roughly 10% being singletons. Sequencing used PBMCs, obtained before TCRalphabeta/CD19-depleted stem cell transplant. The receptors here all came from a child younger than 10 with inherited bone marrow failure, due to receive a stem cell transplant.

Of note for this clonotype: This may come from a read error, since a much larger clone is one base off. J is TRBJ2-1 and V is TRBV6-1, with 9 bases fitting TRBD2. Germline V lookup: CDR1 MNHNS, CDR2 SASEGT. The CDR3 has 16 residues. V dropped 2 bases and J dropped 2; count of bases not matched to a gene: 4. The CDR3 region is CASSEMGGRAYNEQFF. The CDR3 bases are TGTGCCAGCAGTGAAATGGGCGGGAGGGCCTACAATGAGCAGTTCTTC.

This clonotype appeared a single time. J is TRBJ1-5 and V is TRBV27; the match to TRBD1 covers 8 bases. CDR3 length equals 15 residues. V was clipped by 3 bases and J by 9 bases; unmatched bases: 10. The germline V gene encodes CDR1 MNHEY and CDR2 SMNVEV (reference sequence). Here the CDR3 DNA reads TGTGCCAGCAGTTTCCTTGCAGGGGGCGGACGGCCCCAGCATTTT. It specifies CASSFLAGGGRPQHF.

The rearrangement links TRBV20-1 to TRBJ2-5, with D possibly being TRBD2 (5 bases). V was clipped by 7 bases and J by 1 base, with 13 bases between them. Germline V lookup: CDR1 DFQATT, CDR2 SNEGSKA (reference sequence). This CDR3 spans 13 amino acids. The CDR3 spells CSVKRSTQETQYF. Written as DNA, the CDR3 is TGCAGTGTCAAGCGGAGCACCCAAGAGACCCAGTACTTC.

The genes are TRBV11-2 and TRBJ2-7; D remains unclear. This CDR3 region has 12 residues. V gave up 0 bases and J gave up 6 bases, with 6 bases separating them. The germline V gene encodes CDR1 SGHAT and CDR2 FQNNGV. CDR3 DNA sequence: TGTGCCAGCAGCTTAGATAAGGTCGAGCAGTACTTC. Encoded protein: CASSLDKVEQYF.

This clonotype was seen repeatedly, ten times or more. The rearrangement links TRBV20-1 to TRBJ2-5; 12 positions match TRBD2. Trimming at V came to 5 bases and at J to 5 bases, leaving 9 bases not matched to a gene. The germline V gene encodes CDR1 DFQATT and CDR2 SNEGSKA (reference sequence). CDR3 length: 15 amino acids. DNA of the CDR3: TGCAGTGCTCCGAGACTAGCGGGAGCTTCGGAGACCCAGTACTTC. Protein: CSAPRLAGASETQYF.

The chain is built from TRBV30 and TRBJ2-4; unclear D gene. Deletions cut 2 bases from V and 8 bases from J, with 10 bases between. Looked up from germline, CDR1 is GTSNPN and CDR2 is SVGIG (reference sequence). There are 12 residues in the CDR3. The CDR3 sequence: CAWSIGVYIQYF. The CDR3 DNA reads TGTGCCTGGAGTATTGGCGTGTACATTCAGTACTTC.

The chain joins TRBV6-1 to TRBJ2-1; 11 bases agree with TRBD2. Germline CDR1 is MNHNS and CDR2 is SASEGT. The CDR3 runs to 14 residues. V shed 7 bases, J shed 8 bases, and the junction held 7 bases outside the gene matches. DNA for the CDR3: TGTGCCAGCATGGGACTAGCGGCCTGGGATGAGCAGTTCTTC. Translating it yields CASMGLAAWDEQFF.

This clonotype was counted at least ten times. The chain has TRBV20-1 and TRBJ2-3; 11 bases line up with TRBD2. Germline V gene sequence: CDR1 DFQATT, CDR2 SNEGSKA (reference sequence). The J segment lost 6 bases and the V segment lost 7 bases, leaving 9 bases of the junction unmatched. This CDR3 is 14 amino acids long. CDR3 sequence: CSVWASGGLDTQYF. CDR3 coding DNA: TGCAGTGTATGGGCTAGCGGGGGGTTGGATACGCAGTATTTT.

This clonotype came up many times. The chain employs TRBV12-3 or TRBV12-4 and TRBJ2-2; D possibly corresponds to TRBD2 (6 bases). This CDR3 spans 14 amino acids. Trimming removed 7 bases from V and 4 bases from J, with 13 bases in between. CDR3 sequence: CASTAGFGTGELFF. The DNA of the CDR3 is TGTGCCAGCACCGCGGGGTTCGGCACCGGGGAGCTGTTTTTT.

This clonotype has ten or more counts. The chain is built from TRBV20-1 and TRBJ2-2; 9 positions match TRBD2. CDR3 length: 14 amino acids. J gave up 4 bases and V 6 bases, and 6 bases lay outside the gene matches. Germline CDR1 is DFQATT and CDR2 is SNEGSKA (reference sequence). In DNA, the CDR3 is TGCAGTGCCGTAGCGGGAGATAGCACCGGGGAGCTGTTTTTT. This encodes CSAVAGDSTGELFF.

This rearrangement joins TRBV20-1 to TRBJ1-2, with TRBD1 matching over 9 bases. From germline, CDR1 is DFQATT and CDR2 SNEGSKA (reference sequence). This CDR3 has 15 residues. J gave up 3 bases and V 6 bases, and 11 bases lay outside the gene matches. Here the CDR3 reads CSAADRGSWDYGYTF. CDR3 DNA sequence: TGCAGTGCCGCGGACAGGGGTTCGTGGGACTATGGCTACACCTTC.

In this sample, this clonotype turned up many times. The chain has TRBV29-1 and TRBJ2-1; D gene uncertain. Germline V CDR1 and CDR2: SQVTM, ANQGSEA. This CDR3 comprises 12 residues. V was shortened by 4 bases and J by 7 bases, with 11 bases between the two germline ends. The CDR3 region is CSVVGASNEQFF. The CDR3 nucleotides read TGCAGCGTTGTCGGAGCCAGTAATGAGCAGTTCTTC.

At least ten counts were recorded for this clonotype. The chain carries TRBV28 and TRBJ1-3; unclear D gene. Deletions cut 2 bases from V and 0 bases from J, with 11 bases between. Germline-derived CDR1 and CDR2 are MDHEN and SYDVKM. The CDR3 length is 16 residues. The CDR3 nucleotides are TGTGCCAGCAGTTTAGAAAGCGAGAGCTCTGGAAACACCATATATTTT. Translation: CASSLESESSGNTIYF.

The chain is built from TRBV10-3 and TRBJ2-3, with TRBD2 identical over 7 bases. Germline lookup yields CDR1 ENHRY and CDR2 SYGVKD. The J segment lost 3 bases and the V segment lost 4 bases, leaving 13 bases of the junction unmatched. This CDR3 contains 17 residues. CDR3 in amino acids: CAISALGGQLGTDTQYF. The CDR3 DNA reads TGTGCCATCAGTGCTCTGGGAGGGCAGCTTGGGACAGATACGCAGTATTTT.

This clonotype was recorded many times. The chain is built from TRBV20-1 and TRBJ2-3, with D possibly matching TRBD2 (6 bases). This CDR3 spans 16 amino acids. Germline CDR1 is DFQATT and CDR2 is SNEGSKA (reference sequence). The V gene lost 6 bases and the J gene lost 4 bases, with 23 bases spanning the gap. Here the CDR3 reads CSAAIWDSKRPDTQYF. CDR3 DNA sequence: TGCAGTGCCGCTATTTGGGACTCCAAGAGGCCAGATACGCAGTATTTT.

The rearrangement links TRBV3-1 to TRBJ2-1; 9 positions agree with TRBD2. Germline V CDR1 and CDR2: LGHDT, YNNKEL (reference sequence). The CDR3 has 17 amino acids. Germline trimming cut 0 bases from V and 2 bases from J; bases unmatched to any gene: 5. CDR3 protein: CASSQDPSGETYNEQFF. CDR3 DNA sequence: TGTGCCAGCAGCCAAGACCCTAGCGGGGAAACCTACAATGAGCAGTTCTTC.

V and J are TRBV27 and TRBJ2-1; 10 nucleotides match TRBD2. Germline CDR1 reads MNHEY; CDR2 reads SMNVEV (reference sequence). V was clipped by 3 bases and J by 9 bases; unmatched bases: 8. The CDR3 has 15 amino acids. This CDR3 reads CASSFGLAGVVEQFF. The CDR3 DNA reads as TGTGCCAGCAGTTTTGGGCTAGCGGGAGTAGTTGAGCAGTTCTTC.

This clonotype was detected ten times or more. The chain links TRBV18 to TRBJ2-7; 11 bases line up with TRBD2. V lost 1 base and J lost 6; bases outside the gene matches: 11. Germline V gives CDR1 KGHSH, CDR2 LQKENI. The CDR3 is 17 residues long. CDR3 sequence reads: CASSPLGPTSGIPEQYF. The CDR3 coding sequence is TGTGCCAGCTCACCACTCGGTCCGACTAGCGGGATTCCCGAGCAGTACTTC.

The rearrangement joins TRBV11-2 to TRBJ2-1; 11 bases are a match to TRBD2. CDR3 length equals 15 residues. V lost 6 bases and J lost 4; bases outside the gene matches: 5. In germline, CDR1 is SGHAT, CDR2 FQNNGV. The CDR3 is CASSKLAGVYNEQFF. CDR3 nucleotides: TGTGCCAGCAGTAAACTAGCGGGAGTTTACAATGAGCAGTTCTTC.

This clonotype has at least ten counts. The gene calls are TRBV7-9 and TRBJ2-7; either TRBD1 or TRBD2 may fit D (5 bases each). The CDR3 has 12 residues. Germline values: CDR1 SEHNR, CDR2 FQNEAQ (reference sequence). Deletions cut 6 bases from V and 3 bases from J, with 9 bases between. This CDR3 is CASRGPDYEQYF. The CDR3, as DNA: TGTGCCAGCAGGGGACCAGACTACGAGCAGTACTTC. The full variable domain, completed using reference TRBV7-9 and TRBJ2-7, is DTGVSQNPRHKITKRGQNVTFRCDPISEHNRLYWYRQTLGQGPEFLTYFQNEAQLEKSRLLSDRFSAERPKGSFSTLEIQRTEQGDSAMYLCASRGPDYEQYFGPGTRLTVT.

This clonotype has ten or more counts. The chain employs TRBV4-3 and TRBJ2-5; D is ambiguous. Germline CDR1 reads LGHNA; CDR2 reads YSLEER. The CDR3 has 13 amino acids. Trimming left V 0 bases short and J 5 bases short, with 7 bases between. The CDR3 sequence: CASSQDYEETQYF. The CDR3 nucleotides read TGCGCCAGCAGCCAAGATTATGAGGAGACCCAGTACTTC.

This clonotype showed up many times. V and J are TRBV20-1 and TRBJ2-3; a possible D gene is TRBD2 (5 bases). The CDR3 is 15 residues long. The V gene lost 5 bases and the J gene lost 0 bases, with 15 bases spanning the gap. CDR1 and CDR2 from the germline V gene are DFQATT and SNEGSKA (reference sequence). CDR3 residues: CSAQDSLTSTDTQYF. For the CDR3, the DNA is TGCAGTGCTCAGGACTCACTCACTAGCACAGATACGCAGTATTTT.

This clonotype was detected many times. The V and J genes are TRBV28 and TRBJ1-5; D gene unclear. V was shortened by 10 bases and J by 2 bases, with 12 bases between the two germline ends. CDR3 length: 13 residues. Germline loops: CDR1 MDHEN, CDR2 SYDVKM. This CDR3 reads CATNTPGNQPQHF. As DNA, the CDR3 is TGTGCCACCAACACCCCAGGCAATCAGCCCCAGCATTTT.

In its sample, this clonotype was seen many times. The chain employs TRBV20-1 and TRBJ1-5; a weak D match, TRBD1 (5 bases). Germline V lookup: CDR1 DFQATT, CDR2 SNEGSKA (reference sequence). The CDR3 totals 17 residues. V was pared by 2 bases and J by 0 bases, with 17 bases between. The CDR3 sequence: CSARPDPGIHSNQPQHF. CDR3 DNA: TGCAGTGCTAGACCTGACCCAGGGATCCATAGCAATCAGCCCCAGCATTTT.

CDR3 amino acids: CASSFGTGRKETQYF. The CDR3 DNA reads as TGTGCCAGCAGCTTCGGGACAGGGAGAAAAGAGACCCAGTACTTC. This sequence joins TRBV7-9 and TRBJ2-5; 9 positions match TRBD1. CDR1 and CDR2 (germline): SEHNR, FQNEAQ (reference sequence). The CDR3 spans 15 residues. Trimming removed 3 bases from V and 3 bases from J; junction bases left unmatched: 5.

Ten or more counts support this clonotype. This chain uses TRBV11-2 with TRBJ2-2; TRBD2 matches 10 bases. With V trimmed by 8 bases and J by 8 bases, 20 bases remained unmatched. This CDR3 is built from 18 residues. CDR1 and CDR2 from the germline V gene are SGHAT and FQNNGV. The CDR3 DNA sequence: TGTGCCAGCTCCTCACGCCCAGGGCTAGCGGGAGTGTTTGGGGAGCTGTTTTTT. Protein product: CASSSRPGLAGVFGELFF. The variable domain in full, with the rest retrieved from reference TRBV11-2 and TRBJ2-2, is EAGVAQSPRYKIIEKRQSVAFWCNPISGHATLYWYQQILGQGPKLLIQFQNNGVVDDSQLPKDRFSAERLKGVDSTLKIQPAKLEDSAVYLCASSSRPGLAGVFGELFFGEGSRLTVL.

The rearrangement joins TRBV29-1 to TRBJ2-7; tentatively, D is TRBD2 (6 bases). The V gene lost 2 bases and the J gene lost 1 base, with 9 bases spanning the gap. Germline lookup yields CDR1 SQVTM and CDR2 ANQGSEA. The CDR3 is made up of 13 amino acids. The CDR3, as DNA: TGCAGCGTTGAACAGGAGGGGTCCTACGAGCAGTACTTC. Its translation: CSVEQEGSYEQYF.

This clonotype was detected ten times or more. CDR3 coding DNA: TGTGCCAGCAGTTATTCCCGGGACTACACCTTC. Its translation: CASSYSRDYTF. This chain joins TRBV6-2 or TRBV6-3 and TRBJ1-2; no clear D. The CDR3 is 11 amino acids. Germline V gene data show CDR1 as MNHEY and CDR2 as SVGEGT. V was clipped by 3 bases and J by 10 bases, with 9 bases between them.

Ten or more counts support this clonotype. This rearrangement joins TRBV19 to TRBJ2-2; 8 bases are a match to TRBD2. The length of the CDR3 is 17 residues. Germline lookup yields CDR1 LNHDA and CDR2 SQIVND (reference sequence). V was clipped by 0 bases and J by 1 base; unmatched bases: 4. CDR3 region: CASSIDGTSGNTGELFF. The CDR3 DNA is TGTGCCAGTAGTATAGATGGCACTAGCGGGAACACCGGGGAGCTGTTTTTT. Filled out from reference TRBV19 and TRBJ2-2, the complete variable domain reads DGGITQSPKYLFRKEGQNVTLSCEQNLNHDAMYWYRQDPGQGLRLIYYSQIVNDFQKGDIAEGYSVSREKKESFPLTVTSAQKNPTAFYLCASSIDGTSGNTGELFFGEGSRLTVL.

This clonotype was picked up many times. The V gene is TRBV4-2, the J gene TRBJ2-5; a weak D match, TRBD2 (6 bases). Trimming removed 0 bases from V and 7 bases from J, with 9 bases in between. CDR1 is LGHNA, CDR2 YNFKEQ, per germline. This CDR3 spans 13 amino acids. The CDR3 loop reads CASSQDSEGTQYF. The CDR3 nucleotides read TGTGCCAGCAGCCAAGATTCGGAGGGGACCCAGTACTTC.

About this clonotype itself: This may stem from a read error, because a much larger clone lies one nucleotide away. The chain is built from TRBV12-3 or TRBV12-4 and TRBJ2-7; the D gene is possibly TRBD2 (6 bases). This CDR3 has 13 amino acids. The CDR3, as DNA: TGTGGCAGCAGAATAGCGGCAGGATACGAGCAGTACTTC. Its protein product is CGSRIAAGYEQYF.

This clonotype was found many times. This chain connects TRBV12-3 or TRBV12-4 to TRBJ2-1, with 11 bases lining up with TRBD2. J lost 6 bases, V lost 5 bases, and 12 bases had no gene match. The CDR3 has 17 amino acids. CDR3 amino acids: CASSPRRPGLAANEQFF. DNA of the CDR3: TGTGCCAGCAGTCCTCGTCGCCCGGGACTAGCGGCCAATGAGCAGTTCTTC.